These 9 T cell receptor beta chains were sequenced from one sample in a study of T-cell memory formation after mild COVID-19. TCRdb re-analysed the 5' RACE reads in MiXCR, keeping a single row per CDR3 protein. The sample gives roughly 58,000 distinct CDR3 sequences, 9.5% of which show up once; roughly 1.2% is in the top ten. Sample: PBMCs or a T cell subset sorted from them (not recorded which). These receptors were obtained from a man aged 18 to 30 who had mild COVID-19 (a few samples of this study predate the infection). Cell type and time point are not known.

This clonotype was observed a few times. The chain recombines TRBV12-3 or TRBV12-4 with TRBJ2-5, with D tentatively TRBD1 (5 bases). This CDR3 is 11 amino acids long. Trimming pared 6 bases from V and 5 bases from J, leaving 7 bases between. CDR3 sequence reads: CASRQAETQYF. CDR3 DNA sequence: TGTGCCAGCAGACAGGCGGAGACCCAGTACTTC.

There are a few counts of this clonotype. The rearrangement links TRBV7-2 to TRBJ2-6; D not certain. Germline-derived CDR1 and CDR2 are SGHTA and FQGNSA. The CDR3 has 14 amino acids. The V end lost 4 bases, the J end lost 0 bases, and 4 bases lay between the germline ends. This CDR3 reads CASSSHSGANVLTF. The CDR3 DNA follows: TGTGCCAGCAGCTCTCACTCTGGGGCCAACGTCCTGACTTTC. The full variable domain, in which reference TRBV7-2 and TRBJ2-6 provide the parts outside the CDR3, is GAGVSQSPSNKVTEKGKDVELRCDPISGHTALYWYRQSLGQGLEFLIYFQGNSAPDKSGLPSDRFSAERTGGSVSTLTIQRTQQEDSAVYLCASSSHSGANVLTFGAGSRLTVL.

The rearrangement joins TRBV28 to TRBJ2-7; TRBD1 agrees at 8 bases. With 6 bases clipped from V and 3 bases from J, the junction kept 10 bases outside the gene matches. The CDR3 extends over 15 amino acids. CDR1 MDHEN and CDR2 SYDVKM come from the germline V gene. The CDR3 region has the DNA TGTGCCAGCAGCCAAACCGGGACAGGACACTACGAGCAGTACGTC. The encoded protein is CASSQTGTGHYEQYV.

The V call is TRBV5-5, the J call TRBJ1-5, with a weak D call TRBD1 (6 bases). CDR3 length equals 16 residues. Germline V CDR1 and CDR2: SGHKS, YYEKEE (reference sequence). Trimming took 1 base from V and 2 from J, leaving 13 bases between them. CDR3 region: CASSLSMAGGNQPQHF. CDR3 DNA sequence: TGTGCCAGCAGCTTGAGTATGGCAGGGGGCAATCAGCCCCAGCATTTT.

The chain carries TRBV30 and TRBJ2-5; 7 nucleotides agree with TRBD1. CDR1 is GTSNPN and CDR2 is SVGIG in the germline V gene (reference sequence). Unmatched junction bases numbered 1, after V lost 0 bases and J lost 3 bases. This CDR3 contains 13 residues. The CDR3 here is CAWSVGTEETQYF. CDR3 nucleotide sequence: TGTGCCTGGAGTGTAGGGACAGAAGAGACCCAGTACTTC.

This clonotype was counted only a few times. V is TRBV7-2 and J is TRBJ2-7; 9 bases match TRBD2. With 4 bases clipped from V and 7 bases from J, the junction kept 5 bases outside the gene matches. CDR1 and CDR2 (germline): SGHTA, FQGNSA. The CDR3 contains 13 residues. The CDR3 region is CASSSRAGGEQYV. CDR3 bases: TGTGCCAGCAGCTCCCGAGCGGGGGGTGAGCAGTACGTC.

Here the CDR3 reads CASSPDRTQAFF. The CDR3 DNA sequence: TGTGCCAGCAGCCCAGACAGGACTCAAGCTTTCTTT. The chain combines TRBV11-2 with TRBJ1-1; possibly TRBD1 for D (6 bases). The CDR3 consists of 12 residues. From germline, CDR1 is SGHAT and CDR2 FQNNGV. V lost 5 bases, J lost 9 bases, and 13 bases lay in between.

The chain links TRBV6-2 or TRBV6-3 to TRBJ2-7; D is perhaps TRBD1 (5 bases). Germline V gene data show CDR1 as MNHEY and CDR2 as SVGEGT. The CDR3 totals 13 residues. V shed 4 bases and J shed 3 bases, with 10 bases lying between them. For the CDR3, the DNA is TGTGCCAGCAGTTCTCCAGGGATCTACGAGCAGTACTTC. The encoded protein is CASSSPGIYEQYF.

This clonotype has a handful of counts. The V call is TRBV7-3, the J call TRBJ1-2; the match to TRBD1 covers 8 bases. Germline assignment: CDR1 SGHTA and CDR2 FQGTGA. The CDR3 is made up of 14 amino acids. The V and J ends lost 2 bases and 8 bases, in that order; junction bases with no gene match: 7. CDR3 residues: CASSLDQGAGGYTF. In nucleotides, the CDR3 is TGTGCCAGCAGCTTAGACCAGGGGGCGGGAGGCTACACCTTC.